The rows below give T cell receptor beta chains drawn from one sample of a study of T cell responses to AZD1222 COVID-19 vaccine. The method was immunoSEQ multiplex PCR; TCRdb's version includes in-frame clones alone and lacks a portion of them. This sample has about 130,000 clones, with roughly 87% found just once. The source material was peripheral blood, sampled on day 0 of AZD1222 vaccination. The receptors derive from an adult in good health. The CDR3 runs from the conserved cysteine through the conserved F or W. Fields, in order: clone size, V gene, J gene, D gene, CDR3 DNA, CDR3 protein. A D gene is named only where the DNA matches it firmly. Clone size is given for some rows only: seen once, a few or many times, or a class if the clone is expanded.

clone_size: NA; v_call: TRBV5-1; j_call: TRBJ1-5; d_call: TRBD1; cdr3_nt: TGCGCCAGCAGCTTGGGGGACAGTCAGCCCCAGCATTTT; cdr3_aa: CASSLGDSQPQHF
clone_size: NA; v_call: TRBV30; j_call: TRBJ1-5; d_call: NA; cdr3_nt: TGTGCCTGGAGTCCGGGTCCGAATCAGCCCCAGCATTTT; cdr3_aa: CAWSPGPNQPQHF
clone_size: NA; v_call: TRBV19; j_call: TRBJ1-1; d_call: TRBD1; cdr3_nt: TGTGCCAGTAGTGTGCGACAGGGGGCGAACACTGAAGCTTTCTTT; cdr3_aa: CASSVRQGANTEAFF
clone_size: NA; v_call: TRBV28; j_call: TRBJ2-3; d_call: NA; cdr3_nt: TGTGCCAGCAGTTTTTCGCCCCCGAATACGCAGTATTTT; cdr3_aa: CASSFSPPNTQYF
clone_size: NA; v_call: TRBV28; j_call: TRBJ2-7; d_call: NA; cdr3_nt: TGTGCCAGCAGTTCCGCGGACTCCTACGAGCAGTACTTC; cdr3_aa: CASSSADSYEQYF
clone_size: few; v_call: TRBV18; j_call: TRBJ2-7; d_call: NA; cdr3_nt: TGTGCCAGCTCACGACTCCCTAGCGACTACGAGCAGTACTTC; cdr3_aa: CASSRLPSDYEQYF
clone_size: NA; v_call: TRBV7-2; j_call: TRBJ2-7; d_call: NA; cdr3_nt: TGTGCCAGCAGCCCCCGTCGGGGGCCGCCCTACGAGCAGTACTTC; cdr3_aa: CASSPRRGPPYEQYF
clone_size: NA; v_call: TRBV7-3; j_call: TRBJ1-3; d_call: TRBD1; cdr3_nt: TGTGCCAGCAGCCCGACAGGGGCTGGAAACACCATATATTTT; cdr3_aa: CASSPTGAGNTIYF
clone_size: NA; v_call: TRBV7-9; j_call: TRBJ2-4; d_call: NA; cdr3_nt: TGTGCCAGCAGCCCCCTAGCCAAAAACATTCAGTACTTC; cdr3_aa: CASSPLAKNIQYF
clone_size: NA; v_call: TRBV24-1; j_call: TRBJ2-2; d_call: NA; cdr3_nt: TGTGCCACCAGTGAGCATCCGGGGAATCTTCGAGGGAACACCGGGGAGCTGTTTTTT; cdr3_aa: CATSEHPGNLRGNTGELFF
clone_size: NA; v_call: TRBV27; j_call: TRBJ2-4; d_call: TRBD2; cdr3_nt: TGTGCCAGCAGTCGGACTAGCGGGGGACCCATAGCCAAAAACATTCAGTACTTC; cdr3_aa: CASSRTSGGPIAKNIQYF
clone_size: NA; v_call: TRBV19; j_call: TRBJ2-1; d_call: TRBD2; cdr3_nt: TGTGCCAGTAGTATAGCGACGGGGGGGTACAATGAGCAGTTCTTC; cdr3_aa: CASSIATGGYNEQFF
clone_size: NA; v_call: TRBV7-3; j_call: TRBJ2-2; d_call: NA; cdr3_nt: TGTGCCAGCAGCCCGAACGGAAACACCGGGGAGCTGTTTTTT; cdr3_aa: CASSPNGNTGELFF
clone_size: NA; v_call: TRBV18; j_call: TRBJ2-7; d_call: NA; cdr3_nt: TGTGCCAGCTCACCACCGTCGAGCAGGGGATACTACGAGCAGTACTTC; cdr3_aa: CASSPPSSRGYYEQYF
clone_size: NA; v_call: TRBV7-2; j_call: TRBJ1-4; d_call: TRBD1; cdr3_nt: TGTGCCAGCAGCCAACAGGGGATCGGCAATGAAAAACTGTTTTTT; cdr3_aa: CASSQQGIGNEKLFF
clone_size: NA; v_call: TRBV19; j_call: TRBJ2-1; d_call: TRBD1; cdr3_nt: TGTGCCAGTAGTGCAGGACAGGCCTACAATGAGCAGTTCTTC; cdr3_aa: CASSAGQAYNEQFF
clone_size: NA; v_call: TRBV2; j_call: TRBJ2-2; d_call: NA; cdr3_nt: TGTGCCAGCAGCTTTCGGGACGGAGAGCTGTTTTTT; cdr3_aa: CASSFRDGELFF
clone_size: NA; v_call: TRBV7-6; j_call: TRBJ2-3; d_call: TRBD2; cdr3_nt: TGTGCCAGCACCCCGACTAGCGGGGGGCACCGGGATACGCAGTATTTT; cdr3_aa: CASTPTSGGHRDTQYF
clone_size: NA; v_call: TRBV29-1; j_call: TRBJ2-5; d_call: NA; cdr3_nt: TGCAGCGTACATCAGTACCAAGAGACCCAGTACTTC; cdr3_aa: CSVHQYQETQYF
clone_size: NA; v_call: TRBV5-4; j_call: TRBJ2-2; d_call: NA; cdr3_nt: TGTGCCAGCAGCGGGGGGCTAGCGGCGAACACCGGGGAGCTGTTTTTT; cdr3_aa: CASSGGLAANTGELFF
clone_size: NA; v_call: TRBV24-1; j_call: TRBJ2-7; d_call: TRBD1; cdr3_nt: TGTGCCACCAGTGCCGACAGGGGTCCCTACGAGCAGTACTTC; cdr3_aa: CATSADRGPYEQYF
clone_size: NA; v_call: TRBV3-1/TRBV3-2; j_call: TRBJ2-7; d_call: NA; cdr3_nt: TGTGCCAGCAGCCAAGTTCAGTACGAGCAGTACTTC; cdr3_aa: CASSQVQYEQYF
clone_size: NA; v_call: TRBV4-1; j_call: TRBJ1-4; d_call: NA; cdr3_nt: TGCGCCAGCAGCCATCACTGGGGGTTCCCTGAAAAACTGTTTTTT; cdr3_aa: CASSHHWGFPEKLFF
clone_size: NA; v_call: TRBV9; j_call: TRBJ2-3; d_call: TRBD2; cdr3_nt: TGTGCCAGCAGCGGCGGATTAGCGGGGGGGCTAACAGATACGCAGTATTTT; cdr3_aa: CASSGGLAGGLTDTQYF
clone_size: NA; v_call: TRBV27; j_call: TRBJ1-5; d_call: NA; cdr3_nt: TGTGCCAGCAGTTTATGGGGTAATCAGCCCCAGCATTTT; cdr3_aa: CASSLWGNQPQHF
clone_size: NA; v_call: TRBV25-1; j_call: TRBJ1-5; d_call: NA; cdr3_nt: TGTGCCAGCAGCGACACTTATAGCAATCAGCCCCAGCATTTT; cdr3_aa: CASSDTYSNQPQHF
clone_size: NA; v_call: TRBV28; j_call: TRBJ1-5; d_call: TRBD1; cdr3_nt: TGTGCCAGCAGTTCGGGACAGGGGGGTCCCCAGCATTTT; cdr3_aa: CASSSGQGGPQHF